The 8 T cell receptor beta chains in this list originate from one sample, sequenced in a study of CXCR3-negative and CXCR3-positive naive CD8 T cells. Study-wide points: Researchers report that CXCR3-positive naive cells carry more hydrophobic TRB CDR3s than CXCR3-negative naive cells.

UMI-tagged TRB cDNA libraries were built via 5' RACE. TCRdb reprocessed the 5' RACE reads, with one entry per CDR3 protein and no DNA. The record lists over 70,000 distinct CDR3 sequences, of which the ten most abundant hold approximately 0.54%. These receptors have no known antigen. Material: naive CXCR3+ CD8+ T cells from blood. Documented subset: CD45RO-CCR7+CD27+CD95- naive CD8+ T cells expressing CXCR3 (TNR3+). The receptor set was obtained from a human donor in good health. Some clones in this sample may be carry-over from other donors' samples.

The chain is built from TRBV5-1 and TRBJ1-4; TCRdb gives TRBD1 as the D gene, but with no DNA this cannot be confirmed. The CDR3 sequence is 16 residues long. Per the germline V gene, CDR1 is SGHRS and CDR2 is YFSETQ. The CDR3 sequence is CASSPAFKGDNEKLFF.

This chain uses TRBV7-6 with TRBJ2-1; TCRdb calls TRBD2, which cannot be checked without DNA. This CDR3 has 15 residues. Germline V lookup: CDR1 SGHVS, CDR2 FNYEAQ. The CDR3 reads CASSETSGFYNEQFF.

This sequence joins TRBV20-1 and TRBJ2-1. This CDR3 comprises 16 residues. The V gene's germline CDR1 is DFQATT and CDR2 SNEGSKA (reference sequence). The CDR3 is CSARDATPDVYNEQFF.

V is TRBV12-3 or TRBV12-4 and J is TRBJ1-1. The CDR3 is made up of 15 amino acids. CDR3 sequence: CASSASGRYSTEAFF.

The chain employs TRBV7-6 and TRBJ2-6. CDR3 size: 19 residues. CDR1 and CDR2 from the germline V gene are SGHVS and FNYEAQ. CDR3 residues: CASSYVRDSELSGANVLTF.

CDR3 protein: CASSFVRRDTEAFF. The gene calls are TRBV6-2 or TRBV6-3 and TRBJ1-1; TCRdb indicates TRBD1, and absent DNA this call remains unverified. The CDR3 has 14 amino acids. Germline V gene data show CDR1 as MNHEY and CDR2 as SVGEGT.

The chain is built from TRBV7-2 and TRBJ2-3; TCRdb's D gene call, TRBD2, goes unchecked for lack of DNA. CDR3 length: 16 residues. Looked up from germline, CDR1 is SGHTA and CDR2 is FQGNSA. CDR3 protein: CASSSGTSGSTDTQYF.

This chain uses TRBV29-1 with TRBJ2-1. The germline V gene encodes CDR1 SQVTM and CDR2 ANQGSEA. The CDR3 is 17 amino acids. CDR3 loop: CSVEGSVHRSLYNEQFF.